This paragraph covers one T cell receptor (beta chain) sequence. The data originate from a study of blood T cells in healthy people across ages. Sample-barcoded 5' priming and a J-beta primer mix drove a second PCR of 7 to 11 cycles. TCRdb reprocessed the 5' RACE reads with MiXCR, giving one entry per CDR3 protein. This table holds some 700,000 distinct CDR3 sequences, about 20% found once. Trimming removed 1 base from V and 10 bases from J; junction bases left unmatched: 4. The CDR3 contains 14 residues. Germline values: CDR1 SEHNR, CDR2 FQNEAQ (reference sequence). The TCR originated in a man between 65 and 80 years old in good health. Sequencing was done on a sample of blood. The V and J genes are TRBV7-9 and TRBJ1-1; TRBD1 matches 12 bases. CDR3 nucleotides: TGTGCCAGCAGCTTAGGCGGGACAGGGGGCGGAGCTTTCTTT. Its translation: CASSLGGTGGGAFF.